This is a list of T cell receptor beta chains from one sample in a study of spatial heterogeneity in lung cancer. Via MiXCR, TCRdb re-called the 5' RACE reads, giving one row per CDR3 protein. The data show 110,000 or so distinct CDR3 sequences, less than 14% seen once. The sample was PBMCs, taken at follow-up. The source is a female donor with early-stage non-small cell lung cancer. The CDR3 runs from the conserved cysteine through the conserved F or W. Fields, in order: V gene, D gene, J gene, clone size, CDR3 protein, CDR3 DNA. The D gene is left open where the match is weak. Expanded clones get a size class; other rows say once, few or many, or leave the size out.

V gene: TRBV6-5; D gene: TRBD2; J gene: TRBJ2-3; clone size: many; CDR3 protein: CASSPASGLTDTQYF; CDR3 DNA: TGTGCCAGCAGTCCCGCTAGCGGCCTCACAGATACGCAGTATTTT
V gene: TRBV5-1; D gene: TRBD1; J gene: TRBJ1-1; clone size: many; CDR3 protein: CASSWGQRGTEAFF; CDR3 DNA: TGCGCCAGCAGCTGGGGACAGAGAGGCACTGAAGCTTTCTTT
V gene: TRBV11-2; D gene: -; J gene: TRBJ2-3; clone size: -; CDR3 protein: CASSLAGRISTDTQYF; CDR3 DNA: TGTGCCAGCAGCTTAGCCGGGAGAATTAGCACAGATACGCAGTATTTT
V gene: TRBV11-2; D gene: TRBD2; J gene: TRBJ2-1; clone size: many; CDR3 protein: CASSLVSGRLNEQFF; CDR3 DNA: TGTGCCAGCAGCTTAGTGAGCGGGAGATTAAATGAGCAGTTCTTC
V gene: TRBV29-1; D gene: -; J gene: TRBJ2-3; clone size: many; CDR3 protein: CSVAPSDTQYF; CDR3 DNA: TGCAGCGTTGCCCCCTCAGATACGCAGTATTTT
V gene: TRBV28; D gene: -; J gene: TRBJ2-5; clone size: few; CDR3 protein: CASKSGEGTQYF; CDR3 DNA: TGTGCCAGCAAATCAGGGGAAGGGACCCAGTACTTC
V gene: TRBV2; D gene: -; J gene: TRBJ2-1; clone size: many; CDR3 protein: CASSESSWYNEQFF; CDR3 DNA: TGTGCCAGCAGTGAGTCTAGCTGGTACAATGAGCAGTTCTTC
V gene: TRBV7-2; D gene: -; J gene: TRBJ2-1; clone size: many; CDR3 protein: CASSPDSSSYNEQFF; CDR3 DNA: TGTGCCAGCAGCCCAGACAGCAGCTCCTACAATGAGCAGTTCTTC
V gene: TRBV12-3/TRBV12-4; D gene: -; J gene: TRBJ2-1; clone size: -; CDR3 protein: CASSFAYNEQFF; CDR3 DNA: TGTGCCAGCAGTTTTGCCTACAATGAGCAGTTCTTC
V gene: TRBV12-3/TRBV12-4; D gene: -; J gene: TRBJ1-5; clone size: -; CDR3 protein: CASSLQGISNQPQHF; CDR3 DNA: TGTGCCAGCAGTTTACAGGGGATTAGCAATCAGCCCCAGCATTTT
V gene: TRBV20-1; D gene: -; J gene: TRBJ2-1; clone size: -; CDR3 protein: CSARATGGSYNEQFF; CDR3 DNA: TGCAGTGCTAGGGCGACAGGAGGCTCCTACAATGAGCAGTTCTTC
V gene: TRBV11-2; D gene: TRBD2; J gene: TRBJ2-3; clone size: -; CDR3 protein: CASSLASGRADTQYF; CDR3 DNA: TGTGCCAGCAGCTTAGCTAGCGGGAGGGCGGATACGCAGTATTTT
V gene: TRBV12-3/TRBV12-4; D gene: -; J gene: TRBJ2-2; clone size: many; CDR3 protein: CASSLSWQAGELFF; CDR3 DNA: TGTGCCAGCAGTTTATCTTGGCAGGCCGGGGAGCTGTTTTTT
V gene: TRBV7-2; D gene: -; J gene: TRBJ2-1; clone size: -; CDR3 protein: CASSQWRPSSSYNEQFF; CDR3 DNA: TGTGCCAGCAGCCAGTGGAGACCTAGCAGCTCCTACAATGAGCAGTTCTTC
V gene: TRBV3-1; D gene: -; J gene: TRBJ2-1; clone size: few; CDR3 protein: CASSRPGYNEQFF; CDR3 DNA: TGTGCCAGCAGCCGCCCAGGCTACAATGAGCAGTTCTTC
V gene: TRBV14; D gene: -; J gene: TRBJ1-1; clone size: -; CDR3 protein: CASSQVGSGGDTEAFF; CDR3 DNA: TGTGCCAGCAGCCAAGTCGGCAGCGGTGGGGACACTGAAGCTTTCTTT
V gene: TRBV28; D gene: TRBD1; J gene: TRBJ1-1; clone size: -; CDR3 protein: CASTPWTGGLSAEAFF; CDR3 DNA: TGTGCCAGCACCCCATGGACAGGGGGCTTAAGCGCTGAAGCTTTCTTT
V gene: TRBV27; D gene: TRBD1; J gene: TRBJ2-1; clone size: -; CDR3 protein: CASRPQGAYNEQFF; CDR3 DNA: TGTGCCAGCAGGCCCCAGGGGGCTTACAATGAGCAGTTCTTC
V gene: TRBV29-1; D gene: -; J gene: TRBJ2-1; clone size: few; CDR3 protein: CSVDLLANEQFF; CDR3 DNA: TGCAGCGTTGATTTGTTAGCGAATGAGCAGTTCTTC
V gene: TRBV18; D gene: -; J gene: TRBJ2-3; clone size: many; CDR3 protein: CASSQRDPSTDTQYF; CDR3 DNA: TGTGCCAGCTCACAAAGGGACCCTTCCACAGATACGCAGTATTTT
V gene: TRBV2; D gene: -; J gene: TRBJ2-1; clone size: -; CDR3 protein: CAVPGPANPNEQFF; CDR3 DNA: TGTGCCGTACCGGGACCAGCAAACCCCAATGAGCAGTTCTTC
V gene: TRBV28; D gene: -; J gene: TRBJ2-1; clone size: -; CDR3 protein: CASSYSVPYNEQFF; CDR3 DNA: TGTGCCAGCAGTTATAGCGTCCCCTACAATGAGCAGTTCTTC
V gene: TRBV4-1; D gene: TRBD2; J gene: TRBJ2-7; clone size: -; CDR3 protein: CASSQAGTSGSYEQYF; CDR3 DNA: TGCGCCAGCAGCCAAGCCGGGACTAGCGGGTCCTACGAGCAGTACTTC
V gene: TRBV9; D gene: TRBD2; J gene: TRBJ2-1; clone size: few; CDR3 protein: CASSLGTSGSPPYNEQFF; CDR3 DNA: TGTGCCAGCAGCCTAGGTACTAGCGGGAGCCCACCTTACAATGAGCAGTTCTTC
V gene: TRBV6-2/TRBV6-3; D gene: -; J gene: TRBJ2-3; clone size: few; CDR3 protein: CASSYTGTDLTDTQYF; CDR3 DNA: TGTGCCAGCAGTTACACCGGGACCGACTTGACTGATACGCAGTATTTT